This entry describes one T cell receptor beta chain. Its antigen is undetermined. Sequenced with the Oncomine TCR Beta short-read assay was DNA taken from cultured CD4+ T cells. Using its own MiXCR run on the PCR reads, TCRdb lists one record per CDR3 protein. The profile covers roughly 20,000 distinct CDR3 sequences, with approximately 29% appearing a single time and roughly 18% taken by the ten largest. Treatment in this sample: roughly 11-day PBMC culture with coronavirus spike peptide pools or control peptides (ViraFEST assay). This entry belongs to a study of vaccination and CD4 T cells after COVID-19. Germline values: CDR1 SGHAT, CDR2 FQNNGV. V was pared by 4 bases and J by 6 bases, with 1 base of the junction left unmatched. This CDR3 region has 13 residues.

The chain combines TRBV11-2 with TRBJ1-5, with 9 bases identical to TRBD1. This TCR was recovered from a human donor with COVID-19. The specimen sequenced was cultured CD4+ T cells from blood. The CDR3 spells CASSSTGGQPQHF. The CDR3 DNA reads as TGTGCCAGCAGCTCGACAGGGGGTCAGCCCCAGCATTTT.